The 24 T cell receptor beta chains in this list originate from one sample, sequenced in a study of CD8 T cells in Susac syndrome. cDNA came from about 0.5 to 1 ug RNA primed by random hexamers. MiXCR, run by TCRdb on the immunoSEQ multiplex PCR reads, gives a single entry per CDR3 protein. The data show 250,000 to 300,000 distinct CDR3 sequences, approximately 91% seen once. Sequencing was carried out using CD8+ T cells from PBMCs. The receptors here all came from a human donor with multiple sclerosis.

For the CDR3, the DNA is TGTGCCAGCAGCTCTGAGACTAGCGGGACCACCTACGAGCAGTACTTC. It yields the protein CASSSETSGTTYEQYF. The chain couples TRBV7-9 to TRBJ2-7, with TRBD2 identical over 11 bases. The CDR3 has 16 amino acids. With V trimmed by 4 bases and J by 2 bases, 7 bases remained unmatched. The germline gives CDR1 SEHNR, CDR2 FQNEAQ (reference sequence).

The chain has TRBV12-3 or TRBV12-4 and TRBJ2-3; D gene uncertain. V lost 2 bases and J 2 bases, leaving 5 bases between the germline ends. The CDR3 contains 13 residues. The CDR3 is CASSLSTTDTQYF. The CDR3 region has the DNA TGTGCCAGCAGTTTAAGCACCACAGATACGCAGTATTTT.

The V gene is TRBV30, the J gene TRBJ2-3, with D perhaps assigned TRBD1 or TRBD2 (5 bases each). CDR1 GTSNPN and CDR2 SVGIG come from the germline V gene (reference sequence). This CDR3 comprises 14 residues. Trimming pared 0 bases from V and 4 bases from J, leaving 11 bases between. The CDR3 DNA sequence: TGTGCCTGGAGTGTGGGGGTTGGCGCAGATACGCAGTATTTT. It specifies CAWSVGVGADTQYF.

The rearrangement joins TRBV20-1 to TRBJ1-2; TRBD1 might be the D (5 bases). The ends were cut back, 4 bases at V and 5 bases at J, with 11 bases in the middle. Germline V CDR1 and CDR2: DFQATT, SNEGSKA (reference sequence). The CDR3 covers 12 residues. The CDR3 loop reads CSATPRQYGYTF. The DNA of the CDR3 is TGCAGTGCTACCCCTCGACAGTATGGCTACACCTTC.

The J gene is TRBJ2-4, the V gene TRBV12-3 or TRBV12-4, with D unclear. The CDR3 runs to 16 residues. Trimming pared 3 bases from V and 3 bases from J, leaving 15 bases between. Here the CDR3 reads CASSFAPPGGKNIQYF. CDR3 nucleotides: TGTGCCAGCAGTTTTGCTCCCCCCGGCGGCAAAAACATTCAGTACTTC.

The sample holds one count of this clonotype. The chain links TRBV28 to TRBJ2-5; D may be TRBD1 (6 bases). The CDR3 is made up of 14 amino acids. Trimming cost V 6 bases and J 1 base, with 12 bases left between them. The germline V gene has CDR1 MDHEN and CDR2 SYDVKM. The CDR3 DNA sequence: TGTGCCAGCAGCTGGGGGCGTCCCCAAGAGACCCAGTACTTC. Translated: CASSWGRPQETQYF. Combining the CDR3 with reference TRBV28 and TRBJ2-5 gives the whole variable domain DVKVTQSSRYLVKRTGEKVFLECVQDMDHENMFWYRQDPGLGLRLIYFSYDVKMKEKGDIPEGYSVSREKKERFSLILESASTNQTSMYLCASSWGRPQETQYFGPGTRLLVL.

The chain combines TRBV11-2 with TRBJ2-7; D gene ambiguous. Germline V CDR1 and CDR2: SGHAT, FQNNGV. Trimming shortened V by 1 base and J by 5 bases, and 9 bases separated the two germline ends. This CDR3 has 13 amino acids. The CDR3 nucleotides read TGTGCCAGCAGCTTAGGTGTGCTTAACGAGCAGTACTTC. Amino acid sequence: CASSLGVLNEQYF.

This chain connects TRBV25-1 to TRBJ2-1, with 8 bases lining up with TRBD1. Germline V gives CDR1 MGHDK, CDR2 SYGVNS. The trim removed 4 bases at V and 4 bases at J, leaving 6 bases unmatched. The CDR3 sequence is 15 residues long. The CDR3 nucleotides are TGTGCCAGCAGTGTACCGGGACAGGATTACAATGAGCAGTTCTTC. Translating it yields CASSVPGQDYNEQFF. The full variable domain, with the rest looked up from reference TRBV25-1 and TRBJ2-1, is EADIYQTPRYLVIGTGKKITLECSQTMGHDKMYWYQQDPGMELHLIHYSYGVNSTEKGDLSSESTVSRIRTEHFPLTLESARPSHTSQYLCASSVPGQDYNEQFFGPGTRLTVL.

V gene TRBV30 combines with J gene TRBJ2-1, with D possibly TRBD2 on 6 matching bases. The V gene's germline CDR1 is GTSNPN and CDR2 SVGIG (reference sequence). The CDR3 loop spans 15 amino acids. V was pared by 2 bases and J by 0 bases, with 11 bases between. CDR3 sequence: CAWSPLASSYNEQFF. The CDR3 DNA reads as TGTGCCTGGAGTCCTCTAGCGTCCTCCTACAATGAGCAGTTCTTC.

The chain recombines TRBV19 with TRBJ1-2; no clear D. This CDR3 is 10 amino acids long. V shed 10 bases and J shed 8 bases, with 11 bases lying between them. Germline V CDR1 and CDR2: LNHDA, SQIVND (reference sequence). The CDR3 DNA reads as TGTGCCACCTCAGACGGAGGCTACACCTTC. This translates into CATSDGGYTF.

The chain joins TRBV11-2 to TRBJ2-1; D may be TRBD1 (6 bases). CDR3 size: 16 residues. CDR1 SGHAT and CDR2 FQNNGV come from the germline V gene. V was shortened by 2 bases and J by 5 bases, with 16 bases between the two germline ends. CDR3 in amino acids: CASSLSDSQPNNEQFF. CDR3 DNA sequence: TGTGCCAGCAGCTTATCGGACAGCCAGCCCAACAATGAGCAGTTCTTC. Looking up the rest from reference TRBV11-2 and TRBJ2-1 gives the full variable domain: EAGVAQSPRYKIIEKRQSVAFWCNPISGHATLYWYQQILGQGPKLLIQFQNNGVVDDSQLPKDRFSAERLKGVDSTLKIQPAKLEDSAVYLCASSLSDSQPNNEQFFGPGTRLTVL.

The CDR3 bases are TGTGCCAGCAGTTTGCGGCTAGCAGAGACCCAGTACTTC. It is translated as CASSLRLAETQYF. The chain uses TRBV28 and TRBJ2-5; the D gene is possibly TRBD2 (5 bases). Germline assignment: CDR1 MDHEN and CDR2 SYDVKM. V was pared by 3 bases and J by 4 bases, with 9 bases between. This CDR3 is built from 13 residues. The full variable domain, its missing parts supplied by reference TRBV28 and TRBJ2-5, is DVKVTQSSRYLVKRTGEKVFLECVQDMDHENMFWYRQDPGLGLRLIYFSYDVKMKEKGDIPEGYSVSREKKERFSLILESASTNQTSMYLCASSLRLAETQYFGPGTRLLVL.

This chain connects TRBV29-1 to TRBJ1-1, with D hard to call. Germline V gene sequence: CDR1 SQVTM, CDR2 ANQGSEA. Trimming took 8 bases from V and 1 from J, leaving 14 bases between them. The CDR3 is made up of 13 amino acids. The CDR3 nucleotides are TGCAGCCCAGAGACTCAGCCGAACACTGAAGCTTTCTTT. This gives the protein CSPETQPNTEAFF. The full variable domain, rest sourced from reference TRBV29-1 and TRBJ1-1, is SAVISQKPSRDICQRGTSLTIQCQVDSQVTMMFWYRQQPGQSLTLIATANQGSEATYESGFVIDKFPISRPNLTFSTLTVSNMSPEDSSIYLCSPETQPNTEAFFGQGTRLTVV.

V gene TRBV19 combines with J gene TRBJ1-1; D is possibly TRBD1 (5 bases). CDR3 length: 14 residues. Trimming removed 9 bases at V and 1 base at J, with 15 bases between. Germline V CDR1 and CDR2: LNHDA, SQIVND (reference sequence). The CDR3, as DNA: TGTGCCAGCAGTCCCGGGACCGCGAACACTGAAGCTTTCTTT. Its translation is CASSPGTANTEAFF.

This rearrangement joins TRBV30 to TRBJ2-1; no definite D call. The V gene lost 5 bases and the J gene lost 5 bases, with 13 bases spanning the gap. CDR1 and CDR2 (germline): GTSNPN, SVGIG (reference sequence). This CDR3 has 13 amino acids. CDR3 sequence (DNA): TGTGCCTGGCACGTGACCCTAAACAATGAGCAGTTCTTC. Residues: CAWHVTLNNEQFF.

This clonotype has just a few counts. The J gene is TRBJ2-7, the V gene TRBV4-1, with a possible D match to TRBD1 (6 bases). Trimming removed 1 base from V and 3 bases from J, with 13 bases in between. Germline CDR1 MGHRA, CDR2 YSYEKL. The CDR3 sequence is 15 residues long. The CDR3: CASSQAREGGYEQYF. In DNA, the CDR3 is TGCGCCAGCAGCCAAGCCCGAGAAGGGGGCTACGAGCAGTACTTC.

The genes are TRBV4-2 and TRBJ2-1; D gene uncertain. V shed 1 base and J shed 8 bases, with 9 bases lying between them. Germline assignment: CDR1 LGHNA and CDR2 YNFKEQ. The CDR3 consists of 13 residues. CDR3 in DNA: TGTGCCAGCAGCCAAGGCCGGGTATATGAGCAGTTCTTC. Its translation: CASSQGRVYEQFF.

This sequence joins TRBV9 and TRBJ2-2; TRBD2 agrees at 13 bases. Per the germline V gene, CDR1 is SGDLS and CDR2 is YYNGEE. The CDR3 is made up of 17 amino acids. Germline trimming cut 4 bases from V and 5 bases from J; bases unmatched to any gene: 8. The DNA of the CDR3 is TGTGCCAGCAGCATGGGAACTAGCGGGGGGGCAACCGGGGAGCTGTTTTTT. Its translation: CASSMGTSGGATGELFF.

The chain uses TRBV7-9 and TRBJ2-7; 13 nucleotides match TRBD2. CDR3 length: 16 amino acids. Germline V gene data show CDR1 as SEHNR and CDR2 as FQNEAQ (reference sequence). After removal of 5 bases from V and 0 bases from J, the junction contained 4 bases not matched to a gene. The chain's CDR3 is CASSPGLAGASYEQYF. CDR3 bases: TGTGCCAGCAGCCCTGGACTAGCGGGGGCCTCCTACGAGCAGTACTTC.

The chain joins TRBV27 to TRBJ2-7; D not resolved. The CDR3 consists of 13 residues. V was shortened by 5 bases and J by 3 bases, with 11 bases between the two germline ends. The germline gives CDR1 MNHEY, CDR2 SMNVEV (reference sequence). CDR3 loop: CASSTGLVYEQYF. CDR3 nucleotide sequence: TGTGCCAGCAGTACCGGGCTGGTCTACGAGCAGTACTTC.

The chain couples TRBV13 to TRBJ2-3, with 13 bases aligning to TRBD2. J was trimmed by 4 bases and V by 5 bases; bases with no gene match: 6. The CDR3 contains 16 residues. CDR1 is PRHDT, CDR2 FYEKMQ, per germline (reference sequence). As DNA, the CDR3 is TGTGCCAGCAGCATGGGACTAGCGGGGTTAGCAGATACGCAGTATTTT. This translates into CASSMGLAGLADTQYF.

For the CDR3, the DNA is TGCGCCAGCAGCCTGAGGGCAGCCGGAGAGACCCAGTACTTC. Residues: CASSLRAAGETQYF. The genes are TRBV4-1 and TRBJ2-5, with D perhaps TRBD2 (5 bases). The germline V and J ends were trimmed by 4 bases and 4 bases, with 13 bases remaining between them. Germline V gives CDR1 MGHRA, CDR2 YSYEKL. This CDR3 contains 14 residues.

This clonotype has just one count. The chain uses TRBV28 and TRBJ2-7; D not resolved. CDR1 and CDR2 from the germline V gene are MDHEN and SYDVKM. Deletions cut 2 bases from V and 6 bases from J, with 8 bases between. CDR3 length equals 12 residues. Here the CDR3 DNA reads TGTGCCAGCAGTTTAAAGGGCCGCGAGCAGTACTTC. Translated: CASSLKGREQYF.

V usage is TRBV7-9 and J usage is TRBJ2-1, with D unclear. Trimming shortened V by 0 bases and J by 10 bases, and 4 bases separated the two germline ends. This CDR3 has 11 amino acids. Germline V gene data show CDR1 as SEHNR and CDR2 as FQNEAQ (reference sequence). CDR3 DNA: TGTGCCAGCAGCTTAGCTTGGGAGCAGTTCTTC. Translation gives CASSLAWEQFF.